This T cell receptor (beta chain) was found in a study of T cell responses to AZD1222 COVID-19 vaccine. Study observations and caveats: Vaccination with two AZD1222 doses was followed by a rise in Spike-specific TCR breadth and depth. Reportedly, nearly half of unique spike TCRs recognized epitopes outside B.1.351/B.1.1.7 mutations. Clonal diversity may have been underestimated, and the donors were mostly white British, with more females than males.

This CDR3 has 13 residues. Deletions cut 2 bases from V and 7 bases from J, with 12 bases between. Looked up from germline, CDR1 is SGDLS and CDR2 is YYNGEE. Comments on this clone: Its cognate antigen is unknown.

Libraries were prepared by immunoSEQ multiplex PCR; TCRdb keeps only in-frame clonotypes and omits some of them. The table includes 130,000 or so clones, approximately 90% detected once. This receptor was obtained from an adult in good health. The V call is TRBV9, the J call TRBJ1-2; D is undetermined. The source material was peripheral blood, sampled on day 0 of AZD1222 vaccination. The CDR3 is CASSVDGAGGYTF. The CDR3 DNA sequence: TGTGCCAGCAGCGTTGACGGTGCGGGTGGCTACACCTTC.